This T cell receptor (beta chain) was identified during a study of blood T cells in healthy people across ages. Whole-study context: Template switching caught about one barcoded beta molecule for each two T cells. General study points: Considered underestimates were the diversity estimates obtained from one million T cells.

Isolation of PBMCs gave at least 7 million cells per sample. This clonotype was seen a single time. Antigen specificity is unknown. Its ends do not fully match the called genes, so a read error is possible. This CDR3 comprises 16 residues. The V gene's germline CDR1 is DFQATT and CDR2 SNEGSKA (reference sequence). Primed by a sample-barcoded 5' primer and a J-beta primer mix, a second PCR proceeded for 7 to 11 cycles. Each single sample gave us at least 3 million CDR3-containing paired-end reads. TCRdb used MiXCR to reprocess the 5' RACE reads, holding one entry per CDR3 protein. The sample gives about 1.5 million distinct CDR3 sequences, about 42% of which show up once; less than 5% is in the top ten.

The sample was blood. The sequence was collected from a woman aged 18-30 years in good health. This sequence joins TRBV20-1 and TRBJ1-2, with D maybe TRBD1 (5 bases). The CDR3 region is CGAKRVRGENNYGYTF. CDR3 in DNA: TGCGGTGCTAAACGTGTGCGGGGGGAAAATAACTATGGCTACACCTTC.